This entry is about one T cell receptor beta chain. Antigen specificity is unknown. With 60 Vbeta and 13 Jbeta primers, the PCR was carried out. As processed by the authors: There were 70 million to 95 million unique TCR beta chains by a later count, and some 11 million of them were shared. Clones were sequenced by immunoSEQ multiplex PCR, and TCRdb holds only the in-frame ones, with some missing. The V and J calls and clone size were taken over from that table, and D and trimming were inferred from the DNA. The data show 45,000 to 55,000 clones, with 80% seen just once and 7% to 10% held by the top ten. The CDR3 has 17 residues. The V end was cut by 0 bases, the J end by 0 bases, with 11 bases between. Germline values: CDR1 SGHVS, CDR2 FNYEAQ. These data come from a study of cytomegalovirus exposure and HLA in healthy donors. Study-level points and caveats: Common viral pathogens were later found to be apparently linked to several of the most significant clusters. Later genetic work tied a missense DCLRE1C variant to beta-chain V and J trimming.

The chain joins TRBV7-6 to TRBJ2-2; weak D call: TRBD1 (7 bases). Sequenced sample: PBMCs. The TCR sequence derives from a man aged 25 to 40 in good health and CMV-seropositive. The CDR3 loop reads CASSLAEGTANTGELFF. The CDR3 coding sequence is TGTGCCAGCAGCTTAGCGGAGGGGACAGCGAACACCGGGGAGCTGTTTTTT.